This T cell receptor beta chain derives from a study of control samples from healthy donors and cancer patients. This clone was counted once. Trimming shortened V by 3 bases and J by 8 bases, and 17 bases separated the two germline ends. The V gene's germline CDR1 is MNHEY and CDR2 SVGAGI. CDR3 length: 16 amino acids. The repertoire was sequenced with immunoSEQ multiplex PCR; TCRdb's copy has only in-frame clones and lacks some. The sample shows roughly 130,000 clones, around 90% of them seen only once. The sequenced sample consisted of blood. The chain joins TRBV6-5 to TRBJ1-6; weak D call: TRBD1 (5 bases). This clonotype was obtained from a man aged 18 to 29 in good health. CDR3 DNA: TGTGCCAGCAGTTATTATGGGGGGTCCGCGGATTCACCCCTCCACTTT. Amino acid sequence: CASSYYGGSADSPLHF.